The 4 T cell receptor beta chains below come from one sample, sequenced in a study of T cell responses to AZD1222 COVID-19 vaccine (dated by TCRdb to the early 2020s). Library construction relied on the immunoSEQ multiplex PCR assay. TCRdb took this table from immuneACCESS and kept in-frame rearrangements with V and J called. Such tables lack part of the clones; where checked against another copy, unresolved V genes explain under half of the gap, and the rest is unexplained. The sample yields 95,000 to 110,000 clones; about 93% were counted once. Jointly, the top ten make up less than 7.5% of the sample. In light of the paper, this sample's time point label describes: about 28 days (+/-7) after the second vaccine dose. The sample in question was peripheral blood, obtained 28 days after the second AZD1222 dose. These receptors were collected from an adult who received the AZD1222 COVID-19 vaccine.

V usage is TRBV6-4 and J usage is TRBJ1-6; D perhaps matches TRBD1 (5 bases). Germline values: CDR1 MRHNA, CDR2 SNTAGT. CDR3 length: 15 amino acids. V shed 4 bases and J shed 8 bases, with 15 bases lying between them. CDR3 amino acids: CASSVDEGVDSPLHF. The CDR3, as DNA: TGTGCCAGCAGTGTGGACGAAGGGGTTGATTCACCCCTCCACTTT.

V and J are TRBV5-1 and TRBJ1-5; a possible D gene is TRBD1 (5 bases). This CDR3 is 14 amino acids long. CDR1 SGHRS and CDR2 YFSETQ come from the germline V gene. The germline V and J ends were trimmed by 4 bases and 3 bases, with 11 bases remaining between them. CDR3 sequence reads: CASSPDSDNQPQHF. CDR3 bases: TGCGCCAGCAGCCCCGACAGTGACAATCAGCCCCAGCATTTT.

This clone appeared a single time. This sequence joins TRBV9 and TRBJ2-1, with no clear D. The CDR3 covers 16 residues. V was cut by 0 bases and J by 0 bases, with 10 bases left in between. Germline V gene lookup returns CDR1 SGDLS and CDR2 YYNGEE. This CDR3 is CASSVAALSSYNEQFF. The CDR3 DNA sequence: TGTGCCAGCAGCGTAGCGGCCTTAAGCTCCTACAATGAGCAGTTCTTC. Full variable domain (outside the CDR3, taken from reference TRBV9 and TRBJ2-1): DSGVTQTPKHLITATGQRVTLRCSPRSGDLSVYWYQQSLDQGLQFLIQYYNGEERAKGNILERFSAQQFPDLHSELNLSSLELGDSALYFCASSVAALSSYNEQFFGPGTRLTVL.

The rearrangement uses TRBV7-2 and TRBJ2-1; D might be TRBD2 (6 bases). The V gene lost 2 bases and the J gene lost 7 bases, with 15 bases spanning the gap. Looked up from germline, CDR1 is SGHTA and CDR2 is FQGNSA. The CDR3 has 15 residues. CDR3 protein: CASSLLPGVGNEQFF. As DNA, the CDR3 is TGTGCCAGCAGCTTATTGCCGGGGGTTGGAAATGAGCAGTTCTTC.